This TCR beta chain was captured in a study of blood T cell repertoires in COVID-19 (dated by TCRdb to about 2020). Notes on the research overall: Samples from collaborators originated in the United States, Italy and Spain and spanned both the acute and convalescent phases of COVID-19. The prospective study material was composed of cDNA or gDNA derived from T cells, B-cell-depleted T cells, or PBMCs. The dataset comprised deeply sampled blood TCRbeta repertoires from subjects exposed to, actively infected with, or recovered from COVID-19. The repertoires were made available in a free public database intended to serve as a resource for research on the immune response to SARS-CoV-2. The samples were drawn from two sources: the first 160 participants of the ongoing ImmuneRACE study, and 1,000 to 1,500 subjects contributed by 6 global collaborators. Sample metadata almost always included a de-identified subject ID, COVID-19 status, age in years and sex. Where HLA class I and class II types were available, the types were taken from metadata supplied by the sample provider, not from assay-based typing. Broader findings and caveats from the paper: The amount of clinical and demographic metadata varied by source and participant and was provided uncurated.

Concerning this clone: This receptor's antigen is unknown. No base quality values were provided; no much bigger clone lies one nucleotide off.

At one collaborating source in Seattle, patients were enrolled during active infection and were followed longitudinally through the course of disease. Collaborating institutions collected whole blood in K2EDTA tubes following their own protocols. For TCRbeta analysis, collaborator samples were shipped as frozen whole blood, as isolated PBMCs, or as DNA extracted from either sample type. The immunoSEQ Assay, a bias-controlled multiplex PCR, was used to amplify TCRbeta CDR3 regions from genomic DNA. Per the original workflow: The number of nucleated cells in each sample was estimated by amplification of reference gene primers within the assay. To quantify the absolute abundance of each unique TCRbeta CDR3 rearrangement, sequence reads were collapsed and filtered. For each sample, productive Simpson clonality was calculated as the square root of Simpson's diversity index over productive rearrangements. Not all clones reach the TCRdb copy of this immuneACCESS table, which keeps in-frame sequences only. Checked studies attribute under half of the gap to unresolved V genes and leave the rest unexplained. V and J calls and clone size are copied from that table; D and trimming were computed from the DNA. In all, the sample holds approximately 200,000 clones, and roughly 77% of those were seen once. Of the sample, over 5% is held by the ten largest clones.

The TCR was taken from a woman aged 40-49 years with COVID-19, enrolled during active disease. Sample: peripheral blood.

Read as DNA, the sequence is TGTGCCAGCAGCTTGACAGGGGGCAGTATCTATGGCTACACCTTC. Its protein product is CASSLTGGSIYGYTF. The V and J genes are TRBV7-2 and TRBJ1-2; 10 nucleotides in the junction match TRBD1. The germline V gene yields SGHTA for CDR1 and FQGNSA for CDR2. The CDR3 numbers 15 residues from cysteine through phenylalanine. Just CDR3 DNA is preserved here, 45 bases in frame from base 1. V loses 3 bases at its end and J loses 4 bases; junction bases beyond the gene matches: 5.